A selection of T cell receptor beta chains follows, all from one sample in a study of blood T cells in healthy people across ages. TCRdb analysed the 5' RACE reads with MiXCR anew, one entry per CDR3 protein. The sample records about 940,000 distinct CDR3 sequences, about 48% being singletons. Specimen: blood. The receptors here all came from a man aged 30 to 39 in good health. Each CDR3 is given with its conserved first and last residue. D genes are given only for firm matches. Clone size is not always given. Where it is, it says once, few, many or a class for expanded clones.

J gene | V gene | D gene | clone size | CDR3 DNA | CDR3 protein
TRBJ2-1 | TRBV6-5 | TRBD1 | once | TGTGCCAGCAACTACAGGGGGCCTTTGGGGATTACTCACCATGAGCAGTTCTTC | CASNYRGPLGITHHEQFF
TRBJ2-7 | TRBV6-5 | - | - | TGTGCCAGCAGTTACGAACACGCTGGGTACGAGCAGTACTTC | CASSYEHAGYEQYF
TRBJ2-1 | TRBV10-3 | TRBD2 | - | TGTGCCATCGGGGGGGAAAGGGATGAGCAGTTCTTC | CAIGGERDEQFF
TRBJ2-4 | TRBV27 | - | once | TGTGCCAGCAGTGACCGGGACTCGCATCTAGCCAAAAACATTCAGTACTTC | CASSDRDSHLAKNIQYF
TRBJ2-1 | TRBV7-2 | TRBD1 | - | TGTGCCAGCAGCGACAGACAGGGGGCGGGTGAGCAGTTCTTC | CASSDRQGAGEQFF
TRBJ2-3 | TRBV7-2 | - | - | TGTGCCAGCAGCTTGACCGGGTCCCTAGCAGATACGCAGTATTTT | CASSLTGSLADTQYF
TRBJ1-2 | TRBV4-2 | - | - | TGTGCCAGCAGCCGGACCCAAGATGGCTACACCTTC | CASSRTQDGYTF
TRBJ2-7 | TRBV12-3/TRBV12-4 | - | few | TGTGCCAGCCCCGATTACGAGCAGTACTTC | CASPDYEQYF
TRBJ2-3 | TRBV24-1 | - | - | TGTGCCACCAGTGACGGGGCCTACCACACAGATACGCAGTATTTT | CATSDGAYHTDTQYF
TRBJ2-7 | TRBV29-1 | TRBD1 | - | TGCAGCGTTAGACGACAGGGATCCCACGAGCAGTACTTC | CSVRRQGSHEQYF
TRBJ2-3 | TRBV6-1 | - | few | TGTGCCAGCAGTCCCCGGACAGATGGCACAGATACGCAGTATTTT | CASSPRTDGTDTQYF
TRBJ1-5 | TRBV29-1 | TRBD1 | - | TGCAGCGCACAGGGGCCTCAGCCCCAGCATTTT | CSAQGPQPQHF
TRBJ1-4 | TRBV4-1 | TRBD1 | - | TGCGCCAGCAGCCTGATACAGGGGTCTACTAATGAAAAACTGTTTTTT | CASSLIQGSTNEKLFF
TRBJ2-7 | TRBV25-1 | TRBD1 | - | TGTGCCAGCAGTGCAGCGGGACAGGGGGCCTACGAGCAGTACTTC | CASSAAGQGAYEQYF
TRBJ2-3 | TRBV7-2 | TRBD2 | - | TGTGCCAGCAGCCTAGGGATGGCTAGCGGACTCACAGGTACGCAGTATTTT | CASSLGMASGLTGTQYF
TRBJ2-5 | TRBV30 | - | few | TGTGCCTGGAGTCGACGAGCGCAAGAGACCCAGTACTTC | CAWSRRAQETQYF
TRBJ2-1 | TRBV7-2 | - | - | TGTGCCAGCAGCTTAGCACAGGCTGACTCCTACAATGAGCAGTTCTTC | CASSLAQADSYNEQFF
TRBJ2-3 | TRBV20-1 | - | - | TGCAGTGCTTCCCCGGGGGCGCAGTATTTT | CSASPGAQYF
TRBJ2-1 | TRBV4-3 | TRBD2 | - | TGCGCCAGCAGCCAAGTAGCTAGCGGGGAGAGCTCCTACAATGAGCAGTTCTTC | CASSQVASGESSYNEQFF
TRBJ2-7 | TRBV6-2/TRBV6-3 | - | - | TGTGCCAGCAGGACAGACCTAAAATTCTACGAGCAGTACTTC | CASRTDLKFYEQYF